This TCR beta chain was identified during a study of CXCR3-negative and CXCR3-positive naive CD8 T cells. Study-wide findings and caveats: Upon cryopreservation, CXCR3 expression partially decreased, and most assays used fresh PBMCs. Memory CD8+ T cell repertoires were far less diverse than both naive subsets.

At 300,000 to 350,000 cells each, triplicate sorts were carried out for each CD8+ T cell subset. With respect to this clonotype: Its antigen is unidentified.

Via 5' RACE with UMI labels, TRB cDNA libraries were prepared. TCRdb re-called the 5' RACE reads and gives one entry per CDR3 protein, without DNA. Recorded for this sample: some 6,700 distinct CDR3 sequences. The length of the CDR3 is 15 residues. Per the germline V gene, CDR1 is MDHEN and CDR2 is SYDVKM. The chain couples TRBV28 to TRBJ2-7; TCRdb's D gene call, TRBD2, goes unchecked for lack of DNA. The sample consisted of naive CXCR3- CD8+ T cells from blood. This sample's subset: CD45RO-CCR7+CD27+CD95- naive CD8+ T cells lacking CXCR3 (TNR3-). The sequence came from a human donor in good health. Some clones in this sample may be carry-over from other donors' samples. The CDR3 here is CASSTPPTGSYEQYF.